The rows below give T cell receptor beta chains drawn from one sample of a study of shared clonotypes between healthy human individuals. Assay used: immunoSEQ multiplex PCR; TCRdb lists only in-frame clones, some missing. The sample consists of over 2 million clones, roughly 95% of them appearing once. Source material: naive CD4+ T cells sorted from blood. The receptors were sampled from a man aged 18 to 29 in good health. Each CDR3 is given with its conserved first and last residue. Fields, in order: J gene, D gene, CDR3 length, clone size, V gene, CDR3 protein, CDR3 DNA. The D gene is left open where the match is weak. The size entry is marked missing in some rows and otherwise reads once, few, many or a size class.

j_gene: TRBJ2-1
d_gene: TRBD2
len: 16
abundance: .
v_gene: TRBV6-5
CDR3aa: CASSYISSGAYNEQFF
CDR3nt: TGTGCCAGCAGTTACATCTCTAGCGGCGCCTACAATGAGCAGTTCTTC

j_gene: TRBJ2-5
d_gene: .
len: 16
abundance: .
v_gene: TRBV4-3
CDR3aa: CASSQEGPAGPGTQYF
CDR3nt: TGCGCCAGCAGCCAAGAAGGCCCGGCAGGTCCTGGGACCCAGTACTTC

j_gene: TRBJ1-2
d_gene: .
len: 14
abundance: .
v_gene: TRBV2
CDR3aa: CASSVRPSNYGYTF
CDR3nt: TGTGCCAGCAGTGTCCGGCCCTCTAACTATGGCTACACCTTC

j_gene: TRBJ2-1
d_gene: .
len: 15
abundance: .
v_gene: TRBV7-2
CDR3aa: CASSFRDLTDNEQFF
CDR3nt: TGTGCCAGCAGCTTCCGGGACTTGACCGACAATGAGCAGTTCTTC

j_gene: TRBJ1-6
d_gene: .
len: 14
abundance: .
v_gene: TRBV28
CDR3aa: CASSLGSYNSPLHF
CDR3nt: TGTGCCAGCAGTTTGGGATCCTATAATTCACCCCTCCACTTT

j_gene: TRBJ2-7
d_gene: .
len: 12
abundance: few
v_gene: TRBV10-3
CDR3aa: CAIRDGSYEQYF
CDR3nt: TGTGCCATCCGGGACGGCTCCTACGAGCAGTACTTC

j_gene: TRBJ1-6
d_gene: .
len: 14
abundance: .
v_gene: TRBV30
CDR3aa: CAWISEGTNSPLHF
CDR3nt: TGTGCCTGGATTTCAGAGGGAACGAATTCACCCCTCCACTTT

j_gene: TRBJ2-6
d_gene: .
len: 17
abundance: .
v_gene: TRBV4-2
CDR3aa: CASSSRAGDSGANVLTF
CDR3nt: TGTGCCAGCAGCTCCCGGGCAGGGGACTCTGGGGCCAACGTCCTGACTTTC

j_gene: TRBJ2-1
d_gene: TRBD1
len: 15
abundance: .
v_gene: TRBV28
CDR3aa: CASSFLDRSPNEQFF
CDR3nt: TGTGCCAGCAGTTTCCTGGACAGGTCACCCAATGAGCAGTTCTTC

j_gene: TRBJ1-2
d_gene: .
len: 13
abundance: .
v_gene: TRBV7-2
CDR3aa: CASSLGGRDGYTF
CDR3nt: TGTGCCAGCAGCTTAGGCGGCAGGGATGGCTACACCTTC

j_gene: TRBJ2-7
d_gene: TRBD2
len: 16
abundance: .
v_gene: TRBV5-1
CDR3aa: CASSLLAGGNPYEQYF
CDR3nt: TGCGCCAGCAGCTTATTAGCGGGAGGGAACCCCTACGAGCAGTACTTC

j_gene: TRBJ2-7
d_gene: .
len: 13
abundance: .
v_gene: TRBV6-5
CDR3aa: CASSYLNSYEQYF
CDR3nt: TGTGCCAGCAGTTACCTTAATAGCTACGAGCAGTACTTC

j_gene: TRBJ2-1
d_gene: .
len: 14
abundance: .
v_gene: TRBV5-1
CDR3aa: CASSLRGSYNEQFF
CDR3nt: TGCGCCAGCAGCTTGAGGGGGAGCTACAATGAGCAGTTCTTC

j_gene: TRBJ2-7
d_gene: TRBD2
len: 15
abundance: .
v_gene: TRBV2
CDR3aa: CATQRTSGITYEQYF
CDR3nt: TGTGCCACTCAACGGACTAGCGGGATTACCTACGAGCAGTACTTC

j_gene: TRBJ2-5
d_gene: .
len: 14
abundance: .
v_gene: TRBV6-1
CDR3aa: CASSPTGVQETQYF
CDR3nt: TGTGCCAGCAGCCCGACAGGAGTACAAGAGACCCAGTACTTC

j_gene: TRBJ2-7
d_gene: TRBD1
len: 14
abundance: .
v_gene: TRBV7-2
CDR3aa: CASSHQTGSYEQYF
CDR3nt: TGTGCCAGCAGCCATCAGACAGGGTCGTACGAGCAGTACTTC